Presented here are 9 T cell receptor beta chains from one specimen sequenced in a study of vaccination and CD4 T cells after COVID-19. An Oncomine TCR Beta short-read assay was used to sequence the DNA from cultured CD4+ T cells. TCRdb ran MiXCR on the PCR reads and lists one entry per CDR3 protein. This table has 13,000 or so distinct CDR3 sequences, less than 75% appearing once. Stated treatment: roughly nine-day PBMC culture with coronavirus spike peptide pools or control peptides (ViraFEST assay). Their cognate antigens are unknown. What was sequenced was CD4+ T cells from blood, cultured in vitro. The receptor source for this set is a human donor who had recovered from COVID-19.

V is TRBV6-1 and J is TRBJ1-6, with D unresolved. Germline V gene lookup returns CDR1 MNHNS and CDR2 SASEGT. This CDR3 region has 14 residues. The V end was cut by 8 bases, the J end by 0 bases, with 8 bases between. This CDR3 reads CASGGRSYNSPLHF. The CDR3 bases are TGTGCCAGCGGCGGGCGCTCCTATAATTCACCCCTCCACTTT.

V usage is TRBV10-3 and J usage is TRBJ2-7, with 8 bases fitting TRBD1. This CDR3 spans 13 amino acids. V gave up 7 bases and J gave up 5 bases; unmatched junction bases: 7. Germline loops: CDR1 ENHRY, CDR2 SYGVKD. CDR3 nucleotides: TGTGCCATCACCTCGGGACAGGCCCACGAGCAGTACTTC. Protein: CAITSGQAHEQYF.

This sequence joins TRBV6-2 or TRBV6-3 and TRBJ2-1; D perhaps matches TRBD1 (6 bases). The germline V gene has CDR1 MNHEY and CDR2 SVGEGT. V lost 2 bases to trimming and J lost 4 bases, with 6 bases between them. This CDR3 has 13 amino acids. The CDR3: CASSYDRYNEQFF. CDR3 DNA sequence: TGTGCCAGCAGTTACGACAGGTACAATGAGCAGTTCTTC.

The V call is TRBV11-3, the J call TRBJ2-3; perhaps TRBD2 as D (6 bases). Germline CDR1 SGHNT, CDR2 YENEEA. The CDR3 contains 14 residues. Trimming took 5 bases from V and 2 from J, leaving 11 bases between them. CDR3 in amino acids: CASSLAGLTDTQYF. DNA of the CDR3: TGTGCCAGCAGCCTCGCGGGGCTCACAGATACGCAGTATTTT.

This clonotype was seen only a few times. The chain carries TRBV7-2 and TRBJ2-2; either TRBD1 or TRBD2 may supply D (6 bases each). V was cut by 2 bases and J by 4 bases, with 11 bases left in between. The germline V gene encodes CDR1 SGHTA and CDR2 FQGNSA. The CDR3 consists of 15 residues. CDR3 bases: TGTGCCAGCAGCTTAAGGGGGGCGGGCACCGGGGAGCTGTTTTTT. Translating gives CASSLRGAGTGELFF.

CDR3 amino acids: CSAGRENTEAFF. CDR3 DNA: TGCAGTGCTGGCCGGGAAAACACTGAAGCTTTCTTT. V usage is TRBV20-1 and J usage is TRBJ1-1; no firm D call. V dropped 5 bases and J dropped 2 bases, with 9 bases sitting between them. Germline V lookup: CDR1 DFQATT, CDR2 SNEGSKA (reference sequence). The CDR3 loop spans 12 amino acids.

V and J are TRBV6-5 and TRBJ2-2; D remains ambiguous. V shed 1 base and J shed 2 bases, with 11 bases lying between them. This CDR3 is 16 amino acids long. Germline loops: CDR1 MNHEY, CDR2 SVGAGI. CDR3: CASSYFPLSNTGELFF. CDR3 DNA: TGTGCCAGCAGTTACTTCCCCCTCTCCAACACCGGGGAGCTGTTTTTT.

The CDR3 region is CASSYSIGQNEKLFF. CDR3 nucleotide sequence: TGTGCCAGCAGTTACTCGATCGGACAGAATGAAAAACTGTTTTTT. The chain is built from TRBV6-2 or TRBV6-3 and TRBJ1-4; the D gene is possibly TRBD1 (6 bases). Trimming cost V 0 bases and J 5 bases, with 10 bases left between them. Germline assignment: CDR1 MNHEY and CDR2 SVGEGT. This CDR3 is built from 15 residues.

Notes on this clonotype: One junction end does not reproduce the germline sequence, and a read error may be involved. V and J are TRBV20-1 and TRBJ2-1; D possibly corresponds to TRBD2 (5 bases). CDR3 length: 11 residues. Germline V gene sequence: CDR1 DFQATT, CDR2 SNEGSKA (reference sequence). The CDR3 sequence is CSAFAGSRGLF. In nucleotides, the CDR3 is TGCAGTGCCTTCGCGGGCTCAAGAGGGCTCTTC.